These 10 T cell receptor beta chains originate from one sample sequenced in a study of post-analysis software for immune sequencing data. Researchers reported that TCR beta cDNA libraries carried unique molecular identifiers. Using its own MiXCR run on the PCR reads, TCRdb lists one record per CDR3 protein. The data hold about 160,000 distinct CDR3 sequences, with about 34% observed a single time. The material was blood, obtained after autologous hematopoietic stem cell transplantation. These receptors originate from a girl aged 10-17 years with multiple sclerosis.

The chain couples TRBV27 to TRBJ2-5; 7 bases are a match to TRBD1. Germline V gene sequence: CDR1 MNHEY, CDR2 SMNVEV (reference sequence). This CDR3 is 14 amino acids long. Trimming took 6 bases from V and 1 from J; bases not matched to a gene: 5. The CDR3 DNA sequence: TGTGCCAGCAGGATGACAGGGATCCAAGAGACCCAGTACTTC. Protein: CASRMTGIQETQYF.

This clonotype showed up just a few times. V gene TRBV15 combines with J gene TRBJ2-5; D unresolved. The DNA matches TRBJ2-7 better at its end, which makes the J call doubtful. The CDR3 loop spans 15 amino acids. Germline V gives CDR1 LNHNV, CDR2 YYDKDF (reference sequence). The CDR3 spells CATSQEENTWYEQYF. The CDR3 bases are TGTGCCACCAGTCAAGAGGAGAACACCTGGTACGAGCAGTACTTC.

There are many counts of this clonotype. The rearrangement links TRBV5-1 to TRBJ2-2; D is undetermined. Trimming removed 0 bases at V and 5 bases at J, with 8 bases between. CDR1 and CDR2 (germline): SGHRS, YFSETQ. The CDR3 consists of 14 residues. The CDR3 nucleotides are TGCGCCAGCAGCTTGGCCCTTGAGACCGGGGAGCTGTTTTTT. This sequence encodes CASSLALETGELFF.

The rearrangement links TRBV10-3 to TRBJ2-7, with no clear D. V was pared by 6 bases and J by 2 bases, with 11 bases between. The length of the CDR3 is 13 residues. From germline, CDR1 is ENHRY and CDR2 SYGVKD. This CDR3 reads CAISLANAYEQYF. The CDR3 DNA sequence: TGTGCCATCAGCCTTGCCAACGCCTACGAGCAGTACTTC.

This clonotype has at least ten counts. The chain carries TRBV7-2 and TRBJ2-5; 7 nucleotides line up with TRBD2. Germline CDR1 reads SGHTA; CDR2 reads FQGNSA. There are 16 residues in the CDR3. The trim removed 1 base at V and 5 bases at J, leaving 10 bases unmatched. This CDR3 reads CASSLVMREPRETQYF. The CDR3 DNA is TGTGCCAGCAGCTTAGTAATGCGGGAGCCTCGTGAGACCCAGTACTTC. The full variable domain, rest sourced from reference TRBV7-2 and TRBJ2-5, is GAGVSQSPSNKVTEKGKDVELRCDPISGHTALYWYRQSLGQGLEFLIYFQGNSAPDKSGLPSDRFSAERTGGSVSTLTIQRTQQEDSAVYLCASSLVMREPRETQYFGPGTRLLVL.

This rearrangement joins TRBV7-2 to TRBJ2-1; D might be TRBD1 (5 bases). Deletions cut 2 bases from V and 5 bases from J, with 13 bases between. Germline-derived CDR1 and CDR2 are SGHTA and FQGNSA. The CDR3 consists of 15 residues. The CDR3 loop is CASSLPSGYDNEQFF. The CDR3 nucleotides are TGTGCCAGCAGCTTACCGTCAGGGTATGACAATGAGCAGTTCTTC.

The V and J genes are TRBV5-1 and TRBJ2-3; 7 bases are shared with TRBD2. The CDR3 has 16 amino acids. The V gene end was trimmed by 0 bases and the J gene end by 0 bases; junction bases not matched to a gene: 4. Germline V CDR1 and CDR2: SGHRS, YFSETQ. CDR3 nucleotide sequence: TGCGCCAGCAGCTTGGACGGGAGGCCGAGCACAGATACGCAGTATTTT. As protein: CASSLDGRPSTDTQYF.

Points on this clonotype: Given a much more abundant clone one base away, this may be a read error. The chain couples TRBV29-1 to TRBJ2-3, with a weak D call TRBD1 (6 bases). This CDR3 is 14 amino acids long. Germline CDR1 SQVTM, CDR2 ANQGSEA. The CDR3 spells CGVESRGVTDTQYF. CDR3 sequence (DNA): TGCGGCGTTGAGTCCAGGGGAGTCACAGATACGCAGTATTTT.

This clonotype was seen only a few times. The chain is built from TRBV7-2 and TRBJ1-2; D call uncertain. Germline CDR1 and CDR2: SGHTA and FQGNSA. V was cut by 5 bases and J by 4 bases, with 8 bases left in between. CDR3 length: 12 residues. CDR3 sequence reads: CASSPTVYGYTF. In nucleotides, the CDR3 is TGTGCCAGCAGCCCGACGGTCTATGGCTACACCTTC.

This clonotype showed up just a few times. One end of the junction varies from germline; a read error may be responsible. V is TRBV20-1 and J is TRBJ2-7; possible D gene TRBD2, 6 bases. The CDR3 is 16 residues long. Germline V CDR1 and CDR2: DFQATT, SNEGSKA (reference sequence). The CDR3 coding sequence is TGCAGTGCTAGAGATGATCCAGCGGGCTACTTCTACGTGCAGTACTTC. Encoded protein: CSARDDPAGYFYVQYF.